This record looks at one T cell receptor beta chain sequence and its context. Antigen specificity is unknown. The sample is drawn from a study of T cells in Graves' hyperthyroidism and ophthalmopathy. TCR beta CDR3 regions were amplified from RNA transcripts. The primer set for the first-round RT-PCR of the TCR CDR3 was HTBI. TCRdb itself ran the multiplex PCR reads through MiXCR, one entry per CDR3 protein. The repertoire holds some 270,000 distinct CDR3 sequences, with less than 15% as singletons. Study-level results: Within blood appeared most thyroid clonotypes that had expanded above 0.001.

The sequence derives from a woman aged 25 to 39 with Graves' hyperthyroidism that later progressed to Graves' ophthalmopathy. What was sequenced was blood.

The CDR3 loop is CASSLGLEGYNEQFF. The CDR3 coding sequence is TGCGCCAGCAGCTTGGGACTAGAAGGGTACAATGAGCAGTTCTTC. V usage is TRBV5-1 and J usage is TRBJ2-1; possibly TRBD2 for D (6 bases). The CDR3 spans 15 residues. Germline values: CDR1 SGHRS, CDR2 YFSETQ. Trimming took 0 bases from V and 4 from J, leaving 11 bases between them. The whole variable domain, filled in from reference TRBV5-1 and TRBJ2-1, reads KAGVTQTPRYLIKTRGQQVTLSCSPISGHRSVSWYQQTPGQGLQFLFEYFSETQRNKGNFPGRFSGRQFSNSRSEMNVSTLELGDSALYLCASSLGLEGYNEQFFGPGTRLTVL.